This TCR beta chain was profiled in a study of identical twins. This clonotype was recorded a few times. The CDR3 consists of 14 residues. Trimming removed 2 bases from V and 5 bases from J, with 13 bases in between. TCRdb independently ran MiXCR on the 5' RACE reads; one entry per CDR3 protein. This table holds about 280,000 distinct CDR3 sequences, 8% to 9% found once. The sample also formed part of further work on yellow fever vaccine responses in identical twins.

Sequences were obtained from memory (CD45RO+) T cells sorted from blood. The clonotype comes from a woman aged 18 to 35 in good health. The gene calls are TRBV12-3 or TRBV12-4 and TRBJ2-7; no firm D call. The CDR3 reads CASSLQPEGNEQYV. CDR3 in DNA: TGTGCCAGCAGTTTACAACCCGAAGGGAACGAGCAGTACGTC.